What follows are 29 T cell receptor beta chains derived from one specimen sequenced in a study of OX40 agonist ivuxolimab in advanced cancers. TCRdb keeps only in-frame clones here, not all; method: immunoSEQ multiplex PCR. The repertoire consists of 37,000 or so clones, with 82% occurring once and the leading ten covering approximately 1.8%. This specimen was CD4+ or CD8+ T cells sorted from blood, taken in a trial of the OX40 agonist ivuxolimab. The receptors here all came from an adult with an advanced solid tumor such as melanoma, head and neck, liver or kidney cancer.

J is TRBJ2-1 and V is TRBV11-2; D ambiguous. The germline V and J ends were trimmed by 5 bases and 6 bases, with 8 bases remaining between them. Germline values: CDR1 SGHAT, CDR2 FQNNGV. This CDR3 region has 12 residues. CDR3 in amino acids: CASSHGPNEQFF. The CDR3 DNA follows: TGTGCCAGCAGCCACGGACCCAATGAGCAGTTCTTC.

The rearrangement uses TRBV21-1 and TRBJ2-7. TRBV21-1 is given as a pseudogene. This CDR3 is 11 amino acids long. The CDR3 loop is CASSKRGEQYF. The CDR3 DNA sequence: TGTGCCAGCAGCAAGAGGGGCGAGCAGTACTTC.

In regard to this clone: The junction shows a germline mismatch at one end, possibly a read error. The rearrangement joins TRBV29-1 to TRBJ2-3, with D uncertain. This CDR3 is built from 16 residues. Germline assignment: CDR1 SQVTM and CDR2 ANQGSEA. CDR3 coding DNA: TGCAGCGTCGAAGATAGGATTCCAGTCAGCACAGATACGCAGTATTTT. Translation gives CSVEDRIPVSTDTQYF.

The rearrangement links TRBV6-5 to TRBJ2-2; no clear D. CDR1 and CDR2 (germline): MNHEY, SVGAGI. The V end lost 11 bases, the J end lost 2 bases, and 12 bases lay between the germline ends. The CDR3 has 13 amino acids. The DNA for the CDR3 is TGTGCCTCAACCTCAGCCAACACCGGGGAGCTGTTTTTT. The encoded protein is CASTSANTGELFF.

V gene TRBV14 combines with J gene TRBJ2-2; D ambiguous. The CDR3 extends over 15 amino acids. Germline CDR1 is SGHDN and CDR2 is FVKESK. The ends were cut back, 2 bases at V and 7 bases at J, with 14 bases in the middle. In DNA, the CDR3 is TGTGCCAGCAGCCAACTTGGCTCACCGTTCGGGGAGCTGTTTTTT. Protein sequence: CASSQLGSPFGELFF.

V gene TRBV5-4 combines with J gene TRBJ2-5; perhaps TRBD1 as D (7 bases). The CDR3 is 14 residues long. Trimming stripped 5 bases from V and 5 bases from J, with 16 bases between. The germline CDR1 and CDR2 sequences are SGHNT and YYREEE (reference sequence). The CDR3 is CASRLGGGGETQYF. The CDR3 bases are TGTGCCAGCAGATTAGGAGGGGGCGGGGAGACCCAGTACTTC.

The chain employs TRBV30 and TRBJ1-1; TRBD1 matches 7 bases. V lost 3 bases and J lost 14; bases outside the gene matches: 12. Germline assignment: CDR1 GTSNPN and CDR2 SVGIG (reference sequence). The length of the CDR3 is 12 residues. The CDR3 bases are TGTGCCTGGAGGGAAGGGGGCCTTCGTCCCTTCTTT. Encoded protein: CAWREGGLRPFF.

The genes are TRBV9 and TRBJ1-1, with a possible D match to TRBD1 (6 bases). Germline CDR1 and CDR2: SGDLS and YYNGEE. The V end was cut by 3 bases, the J end by 1 base, with 10 bases between. The CDR3 extends over 14 amino acids. CDR3 sequence (DNA): TGTGCCAGCAGCGGACAGGATCAGAACACTGAAGCTTTCTTT. Its protein is CASSGQDQNTEAFF. The full variable domain, rest sourced from reference TRBV9 and TRBJ1-1, is DSGVTQTPKHLITATGQRVTLRCSPRSGDLSVYWYQQSLDQGLQFLIQYYNGEERAKGNILERFSAQQFPDLHSELNLSSLELGDSALYFCASSGQDQNTEAFFGQGTRLTVV.

A few counts support this clone. This chain joins TRBV18 and TRBJ1-1; 8 nucleotides align to TRBD1. The CDR3 sequence is 18 residues long. CDR1 is KGHSH and CDR2 is LQKENI in the germline V gene. Losses at the gene ends were 8 bases for V and 5 bases for J; bases not matched to a gene: 22. CDR3 sequence (DNA): TGTGCCAGCAAGGCAGCGGGACAGGTTAACAGAGCTGGGACTGAAGCTTTCTTT. Translated: CASKAAGQVNRAGTEAFF.

The chain employs TRBV25-1 and TRBJ2-7; either TRBD1 or TRBD2 may fit D (6 bases each). The germline V and J ends were trimmed by 8 bases and 5 bases, with 13 bases remaining between them. CDR3 length: 12 amino acids. CDR1 MGHDK and CDR2 SYGVNS come from the germline V gene. The CDR3 spells CASGWGANEQYF. CDR3 DNA sequence: TGTGCCAGCGGCTGGGGGGCCAACGAGCAGTACTTC.

The rearrangement uses TRBV19 and TRBJ2-5; tentatively, D is TRBD1 (6 bases). V was cut by 5 bases and J by 12 bases, with 19 bases left in between. CDR1 LNHDA and CDR2 SQIVND come from the germline V gene (reference sequence). The CDR3 totals 13 residues. CDR3: CASSLLPTGHKYF. The CDR3 DNA reads TGTGCCAGTAGTCTCCTCCCGACGGGACACAAGTACTTC.

The V gene is TRBV9, the J gene TRBJ2-2, with D maybe TRBD2 (6 bases). The germline V and J ends were trimmed by 2 bases and 5 bases, with 13 bases remaining between them. Germline V lookup: CDR1 SGDLS, CDR2 YYNGEE. The CDR3 is 15 amino acids. CDR3 sequence (DNA): TGTGCCAGCAGCGTTAACCCGGGAGAAACCGGGGAGCTGTTTTTT. The encoded protein is CASSVNPGETGELFF. The full variable domain, completed using reference TRBV9 and TRBJ2-2, is DSGVTQTPKHLITATGQRVTLRCSPRSGDLSVYWYQQSLDQGLQFLIQYYNGEERAKGNILERFSAQQFPDLHSELNLSSLELGDSALYFCASSVNPGETGELFFGEGSRLTVL.

The chain carries TRBV4-1 and TRBJ1-6, with 7 bases matching TRBD1. In germline, CDR1 is MGHRA, CDR2 YSYEKL. The V segment lost 0 bases and the J segment 8 bases; nucleotides outside the gene matches: 7. This CDR3 spans 16 amino acids. The CDR3 reads CASSQEYRGSYSPLHF. For the CDR3, the DNA is TGCGCCAGCAGCCAAGAGTACAGGGGATCATATTCACCCCTCCACTTT.

V gene TRBV18 combines with J gene TRBJ2-5; 9 nucleotides match TRBD2. The end of the DNA is better explained by TRBJ2-7, so the J call may be wrong. The germline CDR1 and CDR2 sequences are KGHSH and LQKENI. The CDR3 loop spans 16 amino acids. CDR3 nucleotides: TGTGCCAGCTCACCTGTACAAGCGGGGGGATCCTACGAGCAGTACTTC. Its translation is CASSPVQAGGSYEQYF.

This clone came up once. The CDR3 sequence is CASSLMVTDTQYF. CDR3 coding DNA: TGTGCCAGCAGCTTGATGGTCACAGATACGCAGTATTTT. This sequence joins TRBV5-8 and TRBJ2-3; D is unclear. CDR1 is SGHTS and CDR2 is YDEGEE in the germline V gene. Trimming took off 1 base at V and 2 bases at J, with 5 bases between the two ends. This CDR3 region has 13 residues.

This clone was observed once. One end of the junction fails to match germline, which may point to a read error. This chain joins TRBV6-5 and TRBJ1-6; perhaps TRBD1 as D (6 bases). CDR3 size: 13 residues. From germline, CDR1 is MNHEY and CDR2 SVGAGI. CDR3 sequence: CASSERWGQSNRF. The DNA for the CDR3 is TGTGCCAGCAGTGAACGCTGGGGGCAGTCCAATCGCTTT.

J is TRBJ1-2 and V is TRBV7-2, with a tentative D call TRBD1 (5 bases). Germline V gene lookup returns CDR1 SGHTA and CDR2 FQGNSA. The CDR3 is made up of 13 amino acids. V gave up 4 bases and J gave up 3 bases, with 9 bases separating them. This chain's CDR3 is CASSSGPDYGYTF. The CDR3 region has the DNA TGTGCCAGCAGCTCGGGACCCGACTATGGCTACACCTTC.

This sequence joins TRBV9 and TRBJ2-3; D ambiguous. V lost 5 bases and J 8 bases, leaving 12 bases between the germline ends. CDR1 and CDR2 (germline): SGDLS, YYNGEE. The CDR3 sequence is 12 residues long. CDR3 sequence (DNA): TGTGCCAGCAGTCCCGCCTCCATTACGCAGTATTTT. Encoded protein: CASSPASITQYF.

The chain links TRBV7-9 to TRBJ2-7; TRBD2 aligns across 9 bases. Germline V lookup: CDR1 SEHNR, CDR2 FQNEAQ (reference sequence). The ends lost 6 bases at V and 4 bases at J; junction bases unmatched: 7. The CDR3 spans 14 residues. This CDR3 is CASSLSGGWYEQYF. For the CDR3, the DNA is TGTGCCAGCAGTCTTAGCGGGGGTTGGTACGAGCAGTACTTC.

The chain is built from TRBV6-6 and TRBJ1-2; D is unresolved. Trimming stripped 2 bases from V and 4 bases from J, with 8 bases between. The CDR3 sequence is 13 residues long. The germline CDR1 and CDR2 sequences are MNHNY and SVGAGI (reference sequence). CDR3 nucleotides: TGTGCCAGCAGTTACGAAACAGTCTATGGCTACACCTTC. Protein sequence: CASSYETVYGYTF.

V usage is TRBV29-1 and J usage is TRBJ1-5, with D hard to call. The V gene lost 5 bases and the J gene lost 4 bases, with 12 bases spanning the gap. CDR1 and CDR2 from the germline V gene are SQVTM and ANQGSEA. This CDR3 contains 13 residues. CDR3 in DNA: TGCAGCGTTACCCCCGACGGGAATCAGCCCCAGCATTTT. The encoded protein is CSVTPDGNQPQHF.

The chain has TRBV19 and TRBJ1-4; the match to TRBD1 covers 7 bases. The CDR3 runs to 15 residues. Losses at the gene ends were 4 bases for V and 0 bases for J; bases not matched to a gene: 2. Germline lookup yields CDR1 LNHDA and CDR2 SQIVND (reference sequence). CDR3 protein: CASSTQGATNEKLFF. CDR3 in DNA: TGTGCCAGTAGTACTCAGGGGGCAACTAATGAAAAACTGTTTTTT.

The J gene is TRBJ2-7, the V gene TRBV2; the D gene could be TRBD1 or TRBD2 (6 bases each). V was clipped by 1 base and J by 8 bases, with 15 bases between them. Per germline, CDR1 SNHLY and CDR2 FYNNEI. This CDR3 has 14 amino acids. The CDR3 nucleotides read TGTGCCAGCAGTGAAGAAATTACAGGGAGGAAGCAGTACTTC. This sequence encodes CASSEEITGRKQYF.

This chain links TRBV14 with TRBJ2-7; no clear D. Germline CDR1 SGHDN, CDR2 FVKESK. Trimming pared 3 bases from V and 2 bases from J, leaving 5 bases between. The CDR3 spans 12 residues. As DNA, the CDR3 is TGTGCCAGCAGCCACCAGCCCTACGAGCAGTACTTC. It specifies CASSHQPYEQYF.

The chain is built from TRBV4-1 and TRBJ2-7; perhaps TRBD2 as D (7 bases). Germline assignment: CDR1 MGHRA and CDR2 YSYEKL. The CDR3 is made up of 15 amino acids. V shed 1 base and J shed 3 bases, with 13 bases lying between them. This CDR3 is CASSQGQGRDYEQYF. In DNA form, the CDR3 reads TGCGCCAGCAGCCAAGGCCAGGGGAGGGACTACGAGCAGTACTTC.

The chain employs TRBV7-8 and TRBJ1-1; D unresolved. Looked up from germline, CDR1 is SGHVS and CDR2 is FQNEAQ. Trimming removed 0 bases at V and 2 bases at J, with 7 bases between. This CDR3 region has 14 residues. CDR3 sequence (DNA): TGTGCCAGCAGCTTAGCAGGGTTTAACACTGAAGCTTTCTTT. It yields the protein CASSLAGFNTEAFF. The whole variable domain, filled in from reference TRBV7-8 and TRBJ1-1, reads GAGVSQSPRYKVAKRGQDVALRCDPISGHVSLFWYQQALGQGPEFLTYFQNEAQLDKSGLPSDRFFAERPEGSVSTLKIQRTQQEDSAVYLCASSLAGFNTEAFFGQGTRLTVV.

This clone was observed a few times. The CDR3 nucleotides are TGCGCCAGCAACAACAGACGAAGAGGGCGATCTAGAGAGACCCAGTACTTC. Translated, it gives CASNNRRRGRSRETQYF. V gene TRBV5-1 combines with J gene TRBJ2-5; possibly TRBD2 for D (5 bases). Trimming removed 6 bases at V and 4 bases at J, with 25 bases between. Germline V gene sequence: CDR1 SGHRS, CDR2 YFSETQ. The CDR3 runs 17 residues. Drawing the rest from reference TRBV5-1 and TRBJ2-5, the complete variable domain is KAGVTQTPRYLIKTRGQQVTLSCSPISGHRSVSWYQQTPGQGLQFLFEYFSETQRNKGNFPGRFSGRQFSNSRSEMNVSTLELGDSALYLCASNNRRRGRSRETQYFGPGTRLLVL.

The chain joins TRBV7-2 to TRBJ1-5; D is perhaps TRBD1 (6 bases). The germline gives CDR1 SGHTA, CDR2 FQGNSA. V was cut by 1 base and J by 5 bases, with 15 bases left in between. This CDR3 is built from 16 residues. The CDR3 region has the DNA TGTGCCAGCAGCTTAGGAGAACAGGGAGTGTATCAGCCCCAGCATTTT. Translating gives CASSLGEQGVYQPQHF.

This clone was recorded a few times. The gene calls are TRBV2 and TRBJ1-1; no definite D call. The CDR3 sequence is 17 residues long. Germline CDR1 is SNHLY and CDR2 is FYNNEI. The V and J ends lost 7 bases and 0 bases respectively, with 21 bases between them. The CDR3 here is CASNFHFSSELNTEAFF. Here the CDR3 DNA reads TGTGCCAGCAACTTTCATTTCTCTTCGGAGTTGAACACTGAAGCTTTCTTT.